One and the same sample provided the 26 T cell receptor beta chains below, sequenced in a study of blood T cell repertoires in COVID-19. Using immunoSEQ multiplex PCR, the repertoire was profiled, and TCRdb retains in-frame clones only, with some absent. The table records over 65,000 clones, 85% to 90% of them present only once. The specimen was peripheral blood. The receptors were sampled from a woman aged 55-69 years with acute or convalescent COVID-19.

The chain uses TRBV9 and TRBJ2-3; D remains unclear. This CDR3 region has 14 residues. V was shortened by 0 bases and J by 2 bases, with 7 bases between the two germline ends. CDR1 SGDLS and CDR2 YYNGEE come from the germline V gene. CDR3 loop: CASSVEAYTDTQYF. CDR3 DNA: TGTGCCAGCAGCGTAGAAGCATACACAGATACGCAGTATTTT. The full variable domain, its missing parts supplied by reference TRBV9 and TRBJ2-3, is DSGVTQTPKHLITATGQRVTLRCSPRSGDLSVYWYQQSLDQGLQFLIQYYNGEERAKGNILERFSAQQFPDLHSELNLSSLELGDSALYFCASSVEAYTDTQYFGPGTRLTVL.

The chain uses TRBV7-9 and TRBJ2-1, with TRBD2 matching over 12 bases. Germline V gives CDR1 SEHNR, CDR2 FQNEAQ (reference sequence). The trim removed 4 bases at V and 4 bases at J, leaving 5 bases unmatched. The length of the CDR3 is 16 residues. As DNA, the CDR3 is TGTGCCAGCAGCTCGCAACTAGCGGGGGGATACAATGAGCAGTTCTTC. This gives the protein CASSSQLAGGYNEQFF.

This clone was observed a handful of times. The V call is TRBV2, the J call TRBJ1-4; 7 bases fit TRBD1. The ends lost 8 bases at V and 8 bases at J; junction bases unmatched: 5. Germline CDR1 and CDR2: SNHLY and FYNNEI. The CDR3 runs to 12 residues. The CDR3 nucleotides are TGTGCCAGCGCAGACAGGGCCGAAAAACTGTTTTTT. It specifies CASADRAEKLFF.

The chain carries TRBV3-1 (or the pseudogene TRBV3-2) and TRBJ2-3; 13 bases line up with TRBD2. This CDR3 has 18 amino acids. Trimming at V came to 0 bases and at J to 3 bases, leaving 6 bases not matched to a gene. Germline V gene lookup returns CDR1 LGHDT and CDR2 YNNKEL (reference sequence). CDR3 protein: CASSQDLMGLAGTDTQYF. CDR3 nucleotide sequence: TGTGCCAGCAGCCAAGACCTGATGGGACTAGCGGGGACAGATACGCAGTATTTT.

The chain links TRBV6-5 to TRBJ2-2; maybe TRBD2 (6 bases). Trimming took 6 bases from V and 8 from J, leaving 16 bases between them. Germline CDR1 is MNHEY and CDR2 is SVGAGI. The CDR3 loop spans 14 amino acids. The CDR3 bases are TGTGCCAGCAGGGGAGCTAGCGATGTAGGGGAGCTGTTTTTT. Encoded protein: CASRGASDVGELFF.

V usage is TRBV18 and J usage is TRBJ1-3; possible D gene TRBD1, 5 bases. Trimming cost V 2 bases and J 7 bases, with 9 bases left between them. The CDR3 loop spans 13 amino acids. The germline V gene has CDR1 KGHSH and CDR2 LQKENI. The CDR3 region has the DNA TGTGCCAGCTCACCAGGACAAGTTAACACCATATATTTT. Translating it yields CASSPGQVNTIYF.

With respect to this clone: Additional DNA sequences in this sample encode the identical CDR3. This chain links TRBV6-5 with TRBJ2-7; 12 bases match TRBD1. The V gene end was trimmed by 6 bases and the J gene end by 1 base; junction bases not matched to a gene: 4. The CDR3 is made up of 15 amino acids. The germline V gene has CDR1 MNHEY and CDR2 SVGAGI. The CDR3: CASRPGQGASYEQYV. As DNA, the CDR3 is TGTGCCAGCAGGCCGGGACAGGGGGCTTCCTACGAGCAGTACGTC.

The gene calls are TRBV12-3 or TRBV12-4 and TRBJ1-2, with D possibly being TRBD1 (5 bases). The CDR3 has 13 residues. Trimming removed 4 bases at V and 4 bases at J, with 10 bases between. This chain's CDR3 is CASSSTVFYGYTF. The CDR3 DNA reads TGTGCCAGCAGTTCGACAGTTTTCTATGGCTACACCTTC.

V is TRBV7-6 and J is TRBJ2-1, with TRBD2 identical over 10 bases. CDR1 is SGHVS, CDR2 FNYEAQ, per germline. Losses at the gene ends were 5 bases for V and 4 bases for J; bases not matched to a gene: 17. This CDR3 is built from 19 residues. CDR3 DNA: TGTGCCAGCAGCGCCCGGGCGGCCTCTAGCGGGAGAGGGTACAATGAGCAGTTCTTC. This gives the protein CASSARAASSGRGYNEQFF.

The CDR3 region is CAISEFLGGQGENYGYTF. CDR3 DNA: TGTGCCATCAGTGAGTTTCTAGGAGGACAGGGTGAGAACTATGGCTACACCTTC. The chain links TRBV10-3 to TRBJ1-2; 8 bases agree with TRBD1. The CDR3 totals 18 residues. V was clipped by 1 base and J by 2 bases; unmatched bases: 12. Germline lookup yields CDR1 ENHRY and CDR2 SYGVKD.

The chain combines TRBV6-9 with TRBJ2-7; 7 bases align to TRBD1. Trimming took 2 bases from V and 0 from J; bases not matched to a gene: 7. CDR3 size: 16 residues. Germline CDR1 reads MNHGY; CDR2 reads SVAAGI. CDR3 loop: CASSYPRTGSSYEQYV. The DNA of the CDR3 is TGTGCCAGCAGTTATCCAAGGACAGGTAGCTCCTACGAGCAGTACGTC.

This clone was detected once. In DNA form, the CDR3 reads TGTGCCAGCAGGGGGACTAGCGGGGGTAGCTCCTACAATGAGCAGTTCTTC. Protein product: CASRGTSGGSSYNEQFF. The chain couples TRBV2 to TRBJ2-1, with 14 positions matching TRBD2. After removal of 6 bases from V and 0 bases from J, the junction contained 4 bases not matched to a gene. CDR3 length equals 17 residues. The germline V gene encodes CDR1 SNHLY and CDR2 FYNNEI.

The V and J genes are TRBV18 and TRBJ2-2; tentative D call: TRBD1 (5 bases). V was trimmed by 5 bases and J by 2 bases, leaving 9 bases between them. Germline CDR1 reads KGHSH; CDR2 reads LQKENI. CDR3 length: 14 amino acids. The CDR3 DNA reads as TGTGCCAGCTCATTGCAGGGTAACACCGGGGAGCTGTTTTTT. Translated: CASSLQGNTGELFF.

This chain joins TRBV27 and TRBJ1-4; 10 bases are shared with TRBD1. Germline V gene sequence: CDR1 MNHEY, CDR2 SMNVEV (reference sequence). J gave up 4 bases and V 8 bases, and 13 bases lay outside the gene matches. The CDR3 has 17 residues. The DNA of the CDR3 is TGTGCCAGCTCGACGGGGGGACAGGGGCCCTATAATGAAAAACTGTTTTTT. It is translated as CASSTGGQGPYNEKLFF.

This chain uses TRBV19 with TRBJ1-2; D is perhaps TRBD1 (6 bases). The CDR3 has 12 amino acids. Germline V CDR1 and CDR2: LNHDA, SQIVND (reference sequence). V was trimmed by 9 bases and J by 4 bases, leaving 12 bases between them. The CDR3 nucleotides are TGTGCCAGCGAGACAGGCGGCTATGGCTACACCTTC. This codes for CASETGGYGYTF.

This chain connects TRBV12-5 to TRBJ1-5; no firm D call. Germline V gene data show CDR1 as LGHNT and CDR2 as FRNRAP. The CDR3 spans 11 residues. Trimming stripped 4 bases from V and 7 bases from J, with 5 bases between. The CDR3 DNA follows: TGTGCTAGTGGTTCTACGCAGCCCCAGCATTTT. Protein product: CASGSTQPQHF.

The chain combines TRBV19 with TRBJ1-1; unclear D gene. Trimming pared 7 bases from V and 4 bases from J, leaving 13 bases between. CDR3 size: 13 residues. CDR1 and CDR2 (germline): LNHDA, SQIVND (reference sequence). The CDR3 loop reads CASTPAGRTEAFF. CDR3 nucleotides: TGTGCCAGTACCCCCGCTGGGCGCACTGAAGCTTTCTTT. The variable domain in full, completed from reference TRBV19 and TRBJ1-1, reads DGGITQSPKYLFRKEGQNVTLSCEQNLNHDAMYWYRQDPGQGLRLIYYSQIVNDFQKGDIAEGYSVSREKKESFPLTVTSAQKNPTAFYLCASTPAGRTEAFFGQGTRLTVV.

The chain links TRBV18 to TRBJ1-5; TRBD1 might be the D (6 bases). This CDR3 contains 13 residues. Germline lookup yields CDR1 KGHSH and CDR2 LQKENI. Trimming stripped 2 bases from V and 7 bases from J, with 9 bases between. The CDR3 loop is CASSPKQGQPQHF. The CDR3 DNA sequence: TGTGCCAGCTCACCAAAACAGGGACAGCCCCAGCATTTT.

The gene calls are TRBV6-5 and TRBJ2-2; the D gene is possibly TRBD2 (6 bases). Trimming removed 6 bases from V and 5 bases from J, with 16 bases in between. Germline-derived CDR1 and CDR2 are MNHEY and SVGAGI. The CDR3 loop spans 15 amino acids. CDR3 sequence: CASSRLGAGTGELFF. CDR3 nucleotides: TGTGCCAGCAGCCGCTTAGGCGCGGGGACCGGGGAGCTGTTTTTT.

This rearrangement joins TRBV7-6 to TRBJ2-1; TRBD1 matches 8 bases. Trimming cost V 5 bases and J 4 bases; bases outside gene matches: 13. From germline, CDR1 is SGHVS and CDR2 FNYEAQ. This CDR3 is 17 amino acids long. This CDR3 reads CASSPMTGTGSYNEQFF. In DNA, the CDR3 is TGTGCCAGCAGCCCTATGACCGGGACAGGATCTTACAATGAGCAGTTCTTC. Filled out from reference TRBV7-6 and TRBJ2-1, the complete variable domain reads GAGVSQSPRYKVTKRGQDVALRCDPISGHVSLYWYRQALGQGPEFLTYFNYEAQQDKSGLPNDRFSAERPEGSISTLTIQRTEQRDSAMYRCASSPMTGTGSYNEQFFGPGTRLTVL.

The chain employs TRBV3-1 (or the pseudogene TRBV3-2) and TRBJ1-6; 10 bases fit TRBD1. Germline V gives CDR1 LGHDT, CDR2 YNNKEL (reference sequence). CDR3 size: 16 residues. V lost 1 base to trimming and J lost 11 bases; unmatched junction nucleotides: 8. The CDR3 region has the DNA TGTGCCAGCAGCCAAGCAGTCGGGACAGGGGCAACACCCCTCCACTTT. It yields the protein CASSQAVGTGATPLHF.

The chain has TRBV6-6 and TRBJ2-7, with D possibly TRBD1 on 6 matching bases. Looked up from germline, CDR1 is MNHNY and CDR2 is SVGAGI (reference sequence). The ends were cut back, 0 bases at V and 3 bases at J, with 9 bases in the middle. The CDR3 loop spans 14 amino acids. In DNA form, the CDR3 reads TGTGCCAGCAGTTACTCGTACAGGGACTACGAGCAGTACGTC. Translation gives CASSYSYRDYEQYV.

The genes are TRBV5-1 and TRBJ2-3; TRBD2 aligns across 11 bases. With V trimmed by 4 bases and J by 4 bases, 5 bases remained unmatched. The CDR3 extends over 15 amino acids. The V gene's germline CDR1 is SGHRS and CDR2 YFSETQ. The CDR3 DNA is TGCGCCAGCAGCCCTGTGACTAGCGGGGCAGATACGCAGTATTTT. Translated, it gives CASSPVTSGADTQYF.

The genes are TRBV11-2 and TRBJ2-2; 8 nucleotides agree with TRBD1. The CDR3 covers 15 residues. Germline CDR1 SGHAT, CDR2 FQNNGV. J lost 4 bases, V lost 1 base, and 2 bases had no gene match. For the CDR3, the DNA is TGTGCCAGCAGCTTAGGGACAGGGTTCACCGGGGAGCTGTTTTTT. Amino acids: CASSLGTGFTGELFF.

The chain carries TRBV19 and TRBJ1-2; D is possibly TRBD1 (5 bases). The CDR3 is 12 residues long. V shed 6 bases and J shed 6 bases, with 11 bases lying between them. Germline V CDR1 and CDR2: LNHDA, SQIVND (reference sequence). CDR3 residues: CASSPGGDGYTF. The CDR3 nucleotides read TGTGCCAGTAGCCCCGGGGGGGATGGCTACACCTTC. The full variable domain, its missing parts supplied by reference TRBV19 and TRBJ1-2, is DGGITQSPKYLFRKEGQNVTLSCEQNLNHDAMYWYRQDPGQGLRLIYYSQIVNDFQKGDIAEGYSVSREKKESFPLTVTSAQKNPTAFYLCASSPGGDGYTFGSGTRLTVV.

The chain is built from TRBV19 and TRBJ2-5; 8 nucleotides match TRBD2. CDR3 length equals 13 residues. With 8 bases clipped from V and 5 bases from J, the junction kept 7 bases outside the gene matches. Germline V gene lookup returns CDR1 LNHDA and CDR2 SQIVND (reference sequence). The CDR3 DNA follows: TGTGCCAGTTCGGGGGGGCGGAAGGAGACCCAGTACTTC. It specifies CASSGGRKETQYF. Supplemented by reference TRBV19 and TRBJ2-5, the full variable domain reads DGGITQSPKYLFRKEGQNVTLSCEQNLNHDAMYWYRQDPGQGLRLIYYSQIVNDFQKGDIAEGYSVSREKKESFPLTVTSAQKNPTAFYLCASSGGRKETQYFGPGTRLLVL.